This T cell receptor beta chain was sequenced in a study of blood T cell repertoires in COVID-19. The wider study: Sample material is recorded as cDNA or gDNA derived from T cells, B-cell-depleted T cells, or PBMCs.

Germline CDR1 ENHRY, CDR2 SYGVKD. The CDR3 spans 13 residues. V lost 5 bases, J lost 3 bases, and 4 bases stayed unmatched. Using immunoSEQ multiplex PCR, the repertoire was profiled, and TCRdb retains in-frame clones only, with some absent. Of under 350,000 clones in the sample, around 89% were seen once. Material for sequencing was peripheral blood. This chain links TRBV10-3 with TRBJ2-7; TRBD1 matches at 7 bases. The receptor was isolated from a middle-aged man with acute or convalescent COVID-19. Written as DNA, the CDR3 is TGTGCCATCAGTAACAGGGGAAGCTACGAGCAGTACTTC. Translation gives CAISNRGSYEQYF.